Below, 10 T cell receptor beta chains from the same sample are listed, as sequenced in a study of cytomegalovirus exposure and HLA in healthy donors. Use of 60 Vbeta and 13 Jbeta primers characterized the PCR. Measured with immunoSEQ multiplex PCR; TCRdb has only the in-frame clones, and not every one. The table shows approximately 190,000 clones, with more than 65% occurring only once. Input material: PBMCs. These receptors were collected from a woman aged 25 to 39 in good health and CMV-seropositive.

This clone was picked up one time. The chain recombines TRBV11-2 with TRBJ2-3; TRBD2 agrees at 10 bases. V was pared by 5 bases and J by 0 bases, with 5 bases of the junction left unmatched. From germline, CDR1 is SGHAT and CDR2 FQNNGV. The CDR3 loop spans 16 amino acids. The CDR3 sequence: CASSRRTSGSTDTQYF. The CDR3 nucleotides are TGTGCCAGCAGCCGCAGGACTAGCGGAAGCACAGATACGCAGTATTTT. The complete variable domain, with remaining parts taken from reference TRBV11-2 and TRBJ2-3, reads EAGVAQSPRYKIIEKRQSVAFWCNPISGHATLYWYQQILGQGPKLLIQFQNNGVVDDSQLPKDRFSAERLKGVDSTLKIQPAKLEDSAVYLCASSRRTSGSTDTQYFGPGTRLTVL.

CDR3 DNA sequence: TGTGCCAGCAGTGAAACCCAGGGGAGCTATGGCTACACCTTC. Encoded protein: CASSETQGSYGYTF. The gene calls are TRBV6-1 and TRBJ1-2; TRBD1 might be the D (6 bases). V gave up 2 bases and J gave up 4 bases, with 11 bases separating them. CDR1 is MNHNS, CDR2 SASEGT, per germline. The CDR3 sequence is 14 residues long.

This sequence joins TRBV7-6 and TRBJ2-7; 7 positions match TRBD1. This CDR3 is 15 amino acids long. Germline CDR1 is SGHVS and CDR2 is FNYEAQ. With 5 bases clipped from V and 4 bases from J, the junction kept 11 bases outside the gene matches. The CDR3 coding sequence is TGTGCCAGCAGCGCTAGACAGGGCCCCGGTTACGAGCAGTACTTC. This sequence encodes CASSARQGPGYEQYF.

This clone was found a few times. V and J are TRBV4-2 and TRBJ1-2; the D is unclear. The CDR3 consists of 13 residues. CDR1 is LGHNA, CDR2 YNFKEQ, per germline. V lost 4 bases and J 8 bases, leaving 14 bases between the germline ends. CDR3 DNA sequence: TGTGCCAGCAGCCCCAAGCCCCTTAGCGGCTACACCTTC. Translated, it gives CASSPKPLSGYTF.

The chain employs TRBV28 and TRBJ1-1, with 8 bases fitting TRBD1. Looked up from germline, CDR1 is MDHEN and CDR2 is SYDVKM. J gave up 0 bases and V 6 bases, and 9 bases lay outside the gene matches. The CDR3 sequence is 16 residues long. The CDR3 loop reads CASRGQGGRMNTEAFF. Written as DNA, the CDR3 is TGTGCCAGCAGAGGACAGGGTGGACGAATGAACACTGAAGCTTTCTTT.

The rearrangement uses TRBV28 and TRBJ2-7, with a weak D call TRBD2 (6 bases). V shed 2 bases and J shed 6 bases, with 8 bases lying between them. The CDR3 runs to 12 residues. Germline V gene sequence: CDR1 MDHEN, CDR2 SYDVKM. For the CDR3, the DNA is TGTGCCAGCAGTTTAGTGGGGGGCGAGCAGTACTTC. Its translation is CASSLVGGEQYF.

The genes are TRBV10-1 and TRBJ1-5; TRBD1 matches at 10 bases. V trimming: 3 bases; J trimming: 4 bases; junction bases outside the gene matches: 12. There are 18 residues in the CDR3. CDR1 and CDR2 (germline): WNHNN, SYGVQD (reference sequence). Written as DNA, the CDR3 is TGCGCCAGCAGTGATGAAGTCCCGGACAGGGGGGGGAATCAGCCCCAGCATTTT. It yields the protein CASSDEVPDRGGNQPQHF.

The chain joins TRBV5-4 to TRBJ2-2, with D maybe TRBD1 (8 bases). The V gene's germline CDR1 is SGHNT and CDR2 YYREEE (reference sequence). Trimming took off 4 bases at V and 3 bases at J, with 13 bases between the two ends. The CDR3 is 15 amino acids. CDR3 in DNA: TGTGCCAGCAGCCGGACAGGGAGGGACACCGGGGAGCTGTTTTTT. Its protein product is CASSRTGRDTGELFF.

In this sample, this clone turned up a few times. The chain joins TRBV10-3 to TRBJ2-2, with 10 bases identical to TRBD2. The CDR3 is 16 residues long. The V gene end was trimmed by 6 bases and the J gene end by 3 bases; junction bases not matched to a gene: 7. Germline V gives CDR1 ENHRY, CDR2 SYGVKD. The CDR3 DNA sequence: TGTGCCATCAGAGCGGGAGGGCCGGGGGACACCGGGGAGCTGTTTTTT. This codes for CAIRAGGPGDTGELFF.

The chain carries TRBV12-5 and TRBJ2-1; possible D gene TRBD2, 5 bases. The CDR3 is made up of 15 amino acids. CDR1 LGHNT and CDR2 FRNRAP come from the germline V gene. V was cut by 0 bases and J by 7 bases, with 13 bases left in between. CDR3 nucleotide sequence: TGTGCTAGTGGTTTGGTCGGACTTCCCCGGAATGAGCAGTTCTTC. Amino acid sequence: CASGLVGLPRNEQFF.